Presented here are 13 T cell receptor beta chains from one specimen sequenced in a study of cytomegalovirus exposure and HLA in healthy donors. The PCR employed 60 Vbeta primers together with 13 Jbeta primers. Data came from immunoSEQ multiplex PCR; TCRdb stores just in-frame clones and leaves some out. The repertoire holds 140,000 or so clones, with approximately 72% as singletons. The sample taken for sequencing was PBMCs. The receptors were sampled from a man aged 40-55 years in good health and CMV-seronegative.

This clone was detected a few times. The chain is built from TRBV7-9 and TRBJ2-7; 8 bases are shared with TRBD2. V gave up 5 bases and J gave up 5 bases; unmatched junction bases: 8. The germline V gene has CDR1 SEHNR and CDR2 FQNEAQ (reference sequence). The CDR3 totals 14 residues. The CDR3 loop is CASSLGGGIDEQYF. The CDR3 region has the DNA TGTGCCAGCAGCCTCGGGGGGGGGATCGACGAGCAGTACTTC.

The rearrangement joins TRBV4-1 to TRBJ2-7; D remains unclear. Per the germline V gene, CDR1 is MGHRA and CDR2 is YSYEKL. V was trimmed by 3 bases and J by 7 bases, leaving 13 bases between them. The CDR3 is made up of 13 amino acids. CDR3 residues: CASSQSPSREQYF. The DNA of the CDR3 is TGCGCCAGCAGCCAGTCTCCGTCGAGGGAGCAGTACTTC.

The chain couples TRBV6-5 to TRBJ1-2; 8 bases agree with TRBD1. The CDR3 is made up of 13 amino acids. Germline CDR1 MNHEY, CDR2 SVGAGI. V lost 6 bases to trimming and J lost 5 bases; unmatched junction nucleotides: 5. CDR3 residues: CASSRQGSYGYTF. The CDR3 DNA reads TGTGCCAGCAGCAGACAGGGGTCGTATGGCTACACCTTC.

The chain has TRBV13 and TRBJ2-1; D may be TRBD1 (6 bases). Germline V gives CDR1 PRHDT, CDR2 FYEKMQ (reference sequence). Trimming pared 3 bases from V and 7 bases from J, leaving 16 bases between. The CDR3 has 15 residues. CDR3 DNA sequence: TGTGCCAGCAGCTTCGGCAGGGGCCCAATAAATGAGCAGTTCTTC. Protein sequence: CASSFGRGPINEQFF.

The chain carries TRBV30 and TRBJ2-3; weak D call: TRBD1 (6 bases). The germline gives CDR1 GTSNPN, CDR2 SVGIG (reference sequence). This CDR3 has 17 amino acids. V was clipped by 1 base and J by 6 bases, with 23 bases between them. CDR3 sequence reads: CAWSGKPPGEFMDTQYF. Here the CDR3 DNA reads TGTGCCTGGAGTGGAAAACCGCCAGGGGAATTTATGGATACGCAGTATTTT.

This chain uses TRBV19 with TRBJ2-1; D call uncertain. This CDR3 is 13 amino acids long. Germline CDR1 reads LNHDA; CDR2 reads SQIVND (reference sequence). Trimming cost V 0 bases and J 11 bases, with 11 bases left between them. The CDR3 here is CASSIESPRKQFF. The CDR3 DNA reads TGTGCCAGTAGTATAGAATCCCCTAGAAAGCAGTTCTTC.

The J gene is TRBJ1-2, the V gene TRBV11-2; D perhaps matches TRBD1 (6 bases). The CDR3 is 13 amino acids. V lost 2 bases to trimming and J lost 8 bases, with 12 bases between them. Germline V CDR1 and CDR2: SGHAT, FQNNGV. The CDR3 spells CASSLSGVIGYTF. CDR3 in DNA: TGTGCCAGCAGCTTATCAGGGGTAATAGGCTACACCTTC. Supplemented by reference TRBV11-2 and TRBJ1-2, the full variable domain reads EAGVAQSPRYKIIEKRQSVAFWCNPISGHATLYWYQQILGQGPKLLIQFQNNGVVDDSQLPKDRFSAERLKGVDSTLKIQPAKLEDSAVYLCASSLSGVIGYTFGSGTRLTVV.

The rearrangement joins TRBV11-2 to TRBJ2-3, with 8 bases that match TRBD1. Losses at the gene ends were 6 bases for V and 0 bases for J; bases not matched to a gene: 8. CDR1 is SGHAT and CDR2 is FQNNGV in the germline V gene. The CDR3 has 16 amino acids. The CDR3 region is CASRPRQGTSTDTQYF. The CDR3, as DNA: TGTGCCAGCAGGCCTAGACAGGGGACGAGCACAGATACGCAGTATTTT.

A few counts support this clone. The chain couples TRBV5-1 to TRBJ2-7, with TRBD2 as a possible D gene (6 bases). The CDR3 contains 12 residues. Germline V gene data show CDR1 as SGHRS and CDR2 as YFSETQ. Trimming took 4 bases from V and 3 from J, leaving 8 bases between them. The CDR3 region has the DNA TGCGCCAGCAGCACCGGGGGCTACGAGCAGTACTTC. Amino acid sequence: CASSTGGYEQYF.

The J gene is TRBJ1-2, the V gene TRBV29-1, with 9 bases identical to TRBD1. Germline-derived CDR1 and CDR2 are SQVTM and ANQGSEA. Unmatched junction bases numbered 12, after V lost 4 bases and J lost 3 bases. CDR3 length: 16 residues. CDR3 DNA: TGCAGCGTTGCCGGAGCGGGGGACAGGGCCTACTATGGCTACACCTTC. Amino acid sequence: CSVAGAGDRAYYGYTF.

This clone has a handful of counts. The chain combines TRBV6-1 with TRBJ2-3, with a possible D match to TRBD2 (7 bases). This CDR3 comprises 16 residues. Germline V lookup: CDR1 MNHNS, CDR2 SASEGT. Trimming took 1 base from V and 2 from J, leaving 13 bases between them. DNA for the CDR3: TGTGCCAGCAGTGAAGGCGGCGGGGGCCCCACAGATACGCAGTATTTT. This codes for CASSEGGGGPTDTQYF.

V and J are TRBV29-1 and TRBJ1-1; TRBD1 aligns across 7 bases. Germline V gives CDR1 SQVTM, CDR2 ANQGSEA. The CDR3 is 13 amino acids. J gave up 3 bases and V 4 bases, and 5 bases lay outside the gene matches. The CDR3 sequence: CSVGQGWDTEAFF. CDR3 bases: TGCAGCGTTGGACAGGGCTGGGACACTGAAGCTTTCTTT.

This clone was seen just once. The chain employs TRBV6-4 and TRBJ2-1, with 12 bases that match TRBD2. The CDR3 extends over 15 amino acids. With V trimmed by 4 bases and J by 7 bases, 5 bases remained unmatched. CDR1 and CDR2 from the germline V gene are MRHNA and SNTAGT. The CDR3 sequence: CASSVLAGGRNEQFF. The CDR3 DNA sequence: TGTGCCAGCAGTGTTCTAGCGGGAGGGAGGAATGAGCAGTTCTTC.